This paragraph covers one TCR beta chain sequence. The data belong to a study of T cells in Graves' hyperthyroidism and ophthalmopathy. Regions amplified from RNA transcripts were the TCR beta CDR3 regions. HTBI primers were employed in a first-round RT-PCR of the TCR CDR3. TCRdb re-derived calls from the multiplex PCR reads in MiXCR, one entry per CDR3 protein. Here the sample spans 350,000 to 450,000 distinct CDR3 sequences, around 14% being singletons. This CDR3 has 14 amino acids. V was pared by 8 bases and J by 8 bases, with 21 bases between. Germline CDR1 reads LNHDA; CDR2 reads SQIVND (reference sequence).

This TCR derives from a woman aged 55-69 years with Graves' hyperthyroidism. The rearrangement links TRBV19 to TRBJ1-2, with D uncertain. Specimen: blood. CDR3 sequence (DNA): TGTGCCAGTGCATCCAACACAGTGCCGCAGGGCTACACCTTC. Translation: CASASNTVPQGYTF.